This entry lists 27 T cell receptor beta chains sequenced from one sample in a study of blood T cells in healthy people across ages. The authors ran a second PCR of 7 to 11 cycles using a sample-barcoded 5' primer and a J-beta primer mix. TCRdb re-analysed the 5' RACE reads in MiXCR, keeping a single row per CDR3 protein. The table records more than 600,000 distinct CDR3 sequences, just under 25% of them present only once. This sample was shared with a second study, whose subject was T cells of mothers and their children.

The sample consisted of blood. These receptors were collected from a boy between 10 and 17 years old in good health.

J is TRBJ2-7 and V is TRBV20-1; the match to TRBD2 covers 11 bases. Looked up from germline, CDR1 is DFQATT and CDR2 is SNEGSKA (reference sequence). V was pared by 3 bases and J by 3 bases, with 1 base of the junction left unmatched. The CDR3 contains 13 residues. CDR3 coding DNA: TGCAGTGCTAGGACTAGCGGGATCTACGAGCAGTACTTC. Protein: CSARTSGIYEQYF.

V usage is TRBV5-5 and J usage is TRBJ2-5; D remains unclear. The J call may be incorrect, as the DNA end agrees better with TRBJ2-7. CDR1 is SGHKS and CDR2 is YYEKEE in the germline V gene (reference sequence). This CDR3 contains 13 residues. The CDR3 sequence is CASSLDISYEQYF. The CDR3 DNA is TGTGCCAGCAGCTTGGACATCTCCTACGAGCAGTACTTC.

The V gene is TRBV5-1, the J gene TRBJ2-3, with TRBD2 matching 13 bases. In germline, CDR1 is SGHRS, CDR2 YFSETQ. With 5 bases clipped from V and 3 bases from J, the junction kept 3 bases outside the gene matches. The CDR3 is 15 amino acids. The CDR3 nucleotides are TGCGCCAGCAGACCGGGACTAGCGGGGACAGATACGCAGTATTTT. As protein: CASRPGLAGTDTQYF.

This clonotype was seen a few times. J is TRBJ2-4 and V is TRBV28; D may be TRBD2 (6 bases). CDR3 length: 17 residues. Germline V lookup: CDR1 MDHEN, CDR2 SYDVKM. V shed 6 bases and J shed 7 bases, with 25 bases lying between them. The CDR3 is CASSYKGGLGGKNIQYF. The CDR3 DNA reads as TGTGCCAGCAGCTATAAAGGCGGCCTCGGGGGAAAGAACATTCAGTACTTC.

This clonotype has more than one count but fewer than ten. The J gene is TRBJ2-1, the V gene TRBV10-3; 9 nucleotides line up with TRBD2. The germline V gene has CDR1 ENHRY and CDR2 SYGVKD. V lost 9 bases, J lost 2 bases, and 2 bases stayed unmatched. The CDR3 extends over 13 amino acids. The CDR3 coding sequence is TGTGCCATTGGGACTAGCCCCTACAATGAGCAGTTCTTC. Translation gives CAIGTSPYNEQFF.

In its sample, this clonotype was seen a few times. V is TRBV12-3 or TRBV12-4 and J is TRBJ2-1; 7 bases map to TRBD1. J gave up 3 bases and V 6 bases, and 14 bases lay outside the gene matches. The CDR3 is made up of 17 amino acids. CDR3 loop: CASSTTGPNHFYNEQFF. The CDR3 DNA reads TGTGCCAGCAGCACGACAGGGCCTAACCACTTCTACAATGAGCAGTTCTTC.

This clonotype was seen more than once but under ten times. The chain is built from TRBV7-9 and TRBJ2-5; 8 bases agree with TRBD2. The CDR3 extends over 15 amino acids. V shed 5 bases and J 4 bases; nucleotides not matched to a gene: 9. Germline lookup yields CDR1 SEHNR and CDR2 FQNEAQ (reference sequence). The CDR3 sequence is CASSLGGASGETQYF. DNA for the CDR3: TGTGCCAGCAGCCTCGGGGGGGCTTCGGGAGAGACCCAGTACTTC.

CDR3 in amino acids: CASSWDRRAYEQYF. CDR3 bases: TGTGCCAGCAGCTGGGACAGGCGAGCCTACGAGCAGTACTTC. The chain links TRBV5-4 to TRBJ2-7, with 8 positions matching TRBD1. V gave up 3 bases and J gave up 2 bases; unmatched junction bases: 4. The CDR3 is made up of 14 amino acids. Germline V gene data show CDR1 as SGHNT and CDR2 as YYREEE (reference sequence).

CDR3 nucleotide sequence: TGCGCCAGCAGCGGCCGTGCTATGAACACTGAAGCTTTCTTT. It specifies CASSGRAMNTEAFF. This sequence joins TRBV4-1 and TRBJ1-1; no reliable D call. The CDR3 loop spans 14 amino acids. V was pared by 5 bases and J by 0 bases, with 10 bases between. The germline gives CDR1 MGHRA, CDR2 YSYEKL.

A note on this clonotype: No conserved phenylalanine or tryptophan ends this CDR3, so it is likely a read error. It is unclear where the CDR3 begins or ends on the DNA, so no DNA is shown, and the CDR3 is as TCRdb lists it. The rearrangement joins TRBV28 to TRBJ2-4. In germline, CDR1 is MDHEN, CDR2 SYDVKM. The CDR3 comprises 8 residues, both ends counted. The CDR3 loop reads CASSTIRI.

This clonotype has more than one count but fewer than ten. The J gene is TRBJ2-5, the V gene TRBV7-9, with D unclear. The V and J ends lost 4 bases and 5 bases respectively, with 17 bases between them. The CDR3 length is 15 residues. CDR1 is SEHNR, CDR2 FQNEAQ, per germline (reference sequence). The CDR3: CASSSPLRSRETQYF. The CDR3 DNA is TGTGCCAGCAGCTCCCCGTTGAGGTCGCGGGAGACCCAGTACTTC.

The rearrangement uses TRBV27 and TRBJ2-5; 7 bases are a match to TRBD2. TRBJ2-1 explains the end of the DNA better; the J call may be wrong. This CDR3 has 15 residues. Germline V CDR1 and CDR2: MNHEY, SMNVEV (reference sequence). The CDR3 loop is CASSLWGGLYNEQFF. The DNA of the CDR3 is TGTGCCAGCAGTTTGTGGGGGGGACTTTACAATGAGCAGTTCTTC.

The chain links TRBV9 to TRBJ1-1, with unresolved D. Germline V CDR1 and CDR2: SGDLS, YYNGEE. The CDR3 runs 14 residues. Trimming took off 4 bases at V and 5 bases at J, with 15 bases between the two ends. Written as DNA, the CDR3 is TGTGCCAGCAGCCCCTCCTGGGGAGGGACTGAAGCTTTCTTT. It specifies CASSPSWGGTEAFF.

This clonotype was detected a few times. The CDR3 spells CASSPLPGDGNGYGYTF. CDR3 DNA sequence: TGTGCCAGCAGTCCTCTCCCGGGGGACGGGAATGGGTATGGCTACACCTTC. The J gene is TRBJ1-2, the V gene TRBV25-1; tentatively, D is TRBD1 (5 bases). Germline assignment: CDR1 MGHDK and CDR2 SYGVNS. This CDR3 is built from 17 residues. The germline V and J ends were trimmed by 5 bases and 5 bases, with 24 bases remaining between them.

This sequence joins TRBV20-1 and TRBJ2-5; 9 bases are a match to TRBD2. Per the germline V gene, CDR1 is DFQATT and CDR2 is SNEGSKA (reference sequence). The V gene end was trimmed by 3 bases and the J gene end by 11 bases; junction bases not matched to a gene: 10. This CDR3 has 13 amino acids. This chain's CDR3 is CSASVLAGQEQYF. DNA for the CDR3: TGCAGTGCTAGCGTTCTAGCGGGACAAGAGCAGTACTTC.

This chain connects TRBV12-3 or TRBV12-4 to TRBJ2-7; D not certain. The V end was cut by 1 base, the J end by 5 bases, with 15 bases between. The CDR3 has 15 residues. Here the CDR3 DNA reads TGTGCCAGCAGTTTAGTCCTCGGGCAGGTCCACGAGCAGTACTTC. Amino acids: CASSLVLGQVHEQYF.

Of note for this clonotype: A read error may produce the germline difference seen at one junction end. The J gene is TRBJ1-5, the V gene TRBV6-5; D possibly corresponds to TRBD1 (6 bases). The CDR3 spans 16 residues. Germline assignment: CDR1 MNHEY and CDR2 SVGAGI. This chain's CDR3 is CASSPGTTYSNHPQHF. CDR3 nucleotides: TGTGCCAGCAGCCCCGGGACAACTTATAGCAATCACCCCCAGCATTTT.

The rearrangement uses TRBV6-2 or TRBV6-3 and TRBJ2-3; maybe TRBD2 (5 bases). V was clipped by 5 bases and J by 5 bases, with 17 bases between them. This CDR3 has 15 residues. Germline V gives CDR1 MNHEY, CDR2 SVGEGT. In nucleotides, the CDR3 is TGTGCCAGCAGTCCTCGGAGGCTAGCTCAAGATACGCAGTATTTT. Translating it yields CASSPRRLAQDTQYF.

This clonotype was counted only a few times. This chain links TRBV28 with TRBJ1-4, with D perhaps TRBD1 (5 bases). The CDR3 has 16 residues. Germline V gene data show CDR1 as MDHEN and CDR2 as SYDVKM. Between the trimmed V and J ends, which lost 3 bases and 3 bases, there was a span of 14 bases. CDR3 residues: CASSFPTWGANEKLFF. The CDR3 DNA sequence: TGTGCCAGCAGTTTCCCGACGTGGGGGGCTAATGAAAAACTGTTTTTT.

The chain couples TRBV7-9 to TRBJ1-1; D is uncertain. CDR3 size: 14 residues. Deletions cut 1 base from V and 5 bases from J, with 11 bases between. The germline V gene has CDR1 SEHNR and CDR2 FQNEAQ (reference sequence). The chain's CDR3 is CASSLEWQTTEAFF. The DNA of the CDR3 is TGTGCCAGCAGCTTAGAGTGGCAGACAACTGAAGCTTTCTTT.

This clonotype has a handful of counts. The chain uses TRBV12-3 or TRBV12-4 and TRBJ2-5, with 7 bases lining up with TRBD1. V was clipped by 3 bases and J by 2 bases; unmatched bases: 3. This CDR3 spans 14 amino acids. This CDR3 is CASSFGTEQETQYF. The CDR3 nucleotides are TGTGCCAGCAGTTTCGGGACAGAACAAGAGACCCAGTACTTC.

V gene TRBV29-1 combines with J gene TRBJ2-7, with D perhaps TRBD2 (6 bases). V was clipped by 3 bases and J by 3 bases, with 18 bases between them. The CDR3 totals 15 residues. CDR1 and CDR2 from the germline V gene are SQVTM and ANQGSEA. For the CDR3, the DNA is TGCAGCGTTGAGTTGGGAGCGGGTCCGAGCTACGAGCAGTACTTC. Its protein product is CSVELGAGPSYEQYF.

This clonotype was detected ten times or more. V and J are TRBV20-1 and TRBJ2-7; 8 bases line up with TRBD2. The CDR3 contains 15 residues. Germline-derived CDR1 and CDR2 are DFQATT and SNEGSKA (reference sequence). V lost 3 bases to trimming and J lost 5 bases; unmatched junction nucleotides: 12. The CDR3 spells CSASEAGAPTDEQYF. CDR3 bases: TGCAGTGCTAGCGAAGCGGGAGCCCCGACCGACGAGCAGTACTTC.

The rearrangement links TRBV10-3 to TRBJ2-7; 9 bases line up with TRBD2. The germline gives CDR1 ENHRY, CDR2 SYGVKD. CDR3 size: 14 residues. V dropped 7 bases and J dropped 4; count of bases not matched to a gene: 8. The CDR3 nucleotides are TGTGCCATCAAGGCTAGCGGGGTGCCTTACGAGCAGTACTTC. Encoded protein: CAIKASGVPYEQYF.

The V and J genes are TRBV20-1 and TRBJ1-2; the D gene is possibly TRBD1 (5 bases). V lost 3 bases and J 8 bases, leaving 16 bases between the germline ends. This CDR3 has 13 residues. The V gene's germline CDR1 is DFQATT and CDR2 SNEGSKA (reference sequence). The CDR3 bases are TGCAGTGCTAGGTCCGGGACCGACTTAGGCTACACCTTC. It codes for CSARSGTDLGYTF.

This clonotype was seen only a few times. The V and J genes are TRBV29-1 and TRBJ2-3, with no clear D. Per the germline V gene, CDR1 is SQVTM and CDR2 is ANQGSEA. The V and J ends lost 0 bases and 2 bases respectively, with 12 bases between them. The CDR3 has 15 amino acids. The CDR3 coding sequence is TGCAGCGTTGAAGATGGTTGGCCAGTCACAGATACGCAGTATTTT. Protein sequence: CSVEDGWPVTDTQYF.

The chain couples TRBV2 to TRBJ2-7, with 10 bases aligning to TRBD2. The germline V gene has CDR1 SNHLY and CDR2 FYNNEI. The CDR3 runs to 16 residues. Germline trimming cut 5 bases from V and 0 bases from J; bases unmatched to any gene: 7. The CDR3 region is CASSPLLAGSSYEQYF. The CDR3 DNA sequence: TGTGCCAGCAGTCCCTTACTAGCGGGGAGCTCCTACGAGCAGTACTTC.